Below, 32 T cell receptor beta chains from the same sample are listed, as sequenced in a study of T-cell memory formation after mild COVID-19. TCRdb called the 5' RACE reads again in MiXCR, with one record for every CDR3 protein. Among fewer than 250,000 distinct CDR3 sequences listed, roughly 10% were seen once. Sequences were obtained from PBMCs or a T cell subset sorted from them (not recorded which). Source of these receptors: a man aged 18-30 years who had mild COVID-19 (a few samples of this study predate the infection). Cell type and time point are not known.

V gene TRBV7-6 combines with J gene TRBJ2-7; 9 bases align to TRBD2. The V gene's germline CDR1 is SGHVS and CDR2 FNYEAQ. Trimming took 3 bases from V and 3 from J; bases not matched to a gene: 12. CDR3 length equals 17 residues. CDR3 in DNA: TGTGCCAGCAGCTTTTTGCCCCTAGCGGGGACATTCTACGAGCAGTACTTC. Protein: CASSFLPLAGTFYEQYF.

This clonotype was picked up a small number of times. V gene TRBV7-9 combines with J gene TRBJ1-1; D is uncertain. The germline V gene encodes CDR1 SEHNR and CDR2 FQNEAQ (reference sequence). Trimming pared 4 bases from V and 6 bases from J, leaving 12 bases between. The CDR3 is 13 residues long. The CDR3 nucleotides read TGTGCCAGCAGCTCCTACGGGGTCGCTGAAGCTTTCTTT. Its translation is CASSSYGVAEAFF. Using reference TRBV7-9 and TRBJ1-1 for the parts outside the CDR3, the full variable domain is DTGVSQNPRHKITKRGQNVTFRCDPISEHNRLYWYRQTLGQGPEFLTYFQNEAQLEKSRLLSDRFSAERPKGSFSTLEIQRTEQGDSAMYLCASSSYGVAEAFFGQGTRLTVV.

This clonotype was counted between two and nine times. The J gene is TRBJ1-4, the V gene TRBV28; D ambiguous. The CDR3 runs to 18 residues. CDR1 and CDR2 from the germline V gene are MDHEN and SYDVKM. V was trimmed by 5 bases and J by 0 bases, leaving 19 bases between them. The CDR3 nucleotides are TGTGCCAGCAGTCGAACCTTTTTATCGGTTGCAACTAATGAAAAACTGTTTTTT. It specifies CASSRTFLSVATNEKLFF.

The rearrangement links TRBV6-5 to TRBJ1-1; 7 bases fit TRBD1. V lost 4 bases, J lost 9 bases, and 5 bases stayed unmatched. Germline CDR1 is MNHEY and CDR2 is SVGAGI. The length of the CDR3 is 12 residues. The CDR3 protein is CASSFPGGKAFF. Written as DNA, the CDR3 is TGTGCCAGCAGTTTTCCAGGGGGGAAAGCTTTCTTT.

This sequence joins TRBV7-2 and TRBJ2-3; TRBD2 agrees at 9 bases. CDR3 length: 17 residues. V shed 1 base and J 4 bases; nucleotides not matched to a gene: 9. The germline CDR1 and CDR2 sequences are SGHTA and FQGNSA. The CDR3 sequence is CASSLEAGGRGSDTQYF. DNA for the CDR3: TGTGCCAGCAGCTTAGAGGCGGGGGGGCGAGGGTCAGATACGCAGTATTTT. Using reference TRBV7-2 and TRBJ2-3 for the parts outside the CDR3, the full variable domain is GAGVSQSPSNKVTEKGKDVELRCDPISGHTALYWYRQSLGQGLEFLIYFQGNSAPDKSGLPSDRFSAERTGGSVSTLTIQRTQQEDSAVYLCASSLEAGGRGSDTQYFGPGTRLTVL.

CDR3 residues: CASSPEHSNQPQHF. The CDR3 DNA follows: TGTGCCAGCTCGCCCGAGCATAGCAATCAGCCCCAGCATTTT. The gene calls are TRBV18 and TRBJ1-5; no firm D call. This CDR3 is 14 amino acids long. Germline loops: CDR1 KGHSH, CDR2 LQKENI. The V and J ends lost 6 bases and 0 bases respectively, with 9 bases between them.

This clonotype has just a few counts. This rearrangement joins TRBV24-1 to TRBJ2-1; 7 bases are shared with TRBD1. Germline values: CDR1 KGHDR, CDR2 SFDVKD. V gave up 2 bases and J gave up 2 bases; unmatched junction bases: 5. The CDR3 spans 16 residues. DNA for the CDR3: TGTGCCACCAGTGATTCAGACAGGGCCCCCTACAATGAGCAGTTCTTC. Its translation is CATSDSDRAPYNEQFF.

The V gene is TRBV6-2 or TRBV6-3, the J gene TRBJ2-7; D not certain. The V gene lost 7 bases and the J gene lost 5 bases, with 18 bases spanning the gap. The CDR3 extends over 14 amino acids. CDR1 MNHEY and CDR2 SVGEGT come from the germline V gene. CDR3 nucleotides: TGTGCCAGCAAGGTTGGGAACGTTGGCGACGAGCAGTACGTC. The encoded protein is CASKVGNVGDEQYV.

The V gene is TRBV7-2, the J gene TRBJ1-2; weak D call: TRBD1 (5 bases). The CDR3 is 13 amino acids. The germline V gene encodes CDR1 SGHTA and CDR2 FQGNSA. V was trimmed by 1 base and J by 6 bases, leaving 9 bases between them. CDR3 sequence (DNA): TGTGCCAGCAGCTTAGGACAGATTAATGGCTACACCTTC. Protein: CASSLGQINGYTF. Variable domain in full (rest from reference TRBV7-2 and TRBJ1-2): GAGVSQSPSNKVTEKGKDVELRCDPISGHTALYWYRQSLGQGLEFLIYFQGNSAPDKSGLPSDRFSAERTGGSVSTLTIQRTQQEDSAVYLCASSLGQINGYTFGSGTRLTVV.

The V and J genes are TRBV4-3 and TRBJ1-2; the D is unclear. The V end was cut by 0 bases, the J end by 5 bases, with 10 bases between. The length of the CDR3 is 14 residues. In germline, CDR1 is LGHNA, CDR2 YSLEER. CDR3 DNA sequence: TGCGCCAGCAGCCAAGATTGGCTTACTTATGGCTACACCTTC. Amino acid sequence: CASSQDWLTYGYTF.

This clonotype was seen only a few times. This chain uses TRBV20-1 with TRBJ1-4, with a tentative D call TRBD1 (5 bases). Trimming shortened V by 5 bases and J by 4 bases, and 11 bases separated the two germline ends. This CDR3 region has 13 residues. Germline assignment: CDR1 DFQATT and CDR2 SNEGSKA (reference sequence). In nucleotides, the CDR3 is TGCAGTGCTCTCCGGGACCGTAATGAAAAACTGTTTTTT. Its protein product is CSALRDRNEKLFF.

V is TRBV25-1 and J is TRBJ1-4; a weak D match, TRBD1 (5 bases). V gave up 2 bases and J gave up 5 bases, with 15 bases separating them. Per germline, CDR1 MGHDK and CDR2 SYGVNS. This CDR3 region has 16 residues. The CDR3 sequence: CASSEQGFPQNEKLFF. In DNA form, the CDR3 reads TGTGCCAGCAGTGAACAGGGTTTCCCTCAAAATGAAAAACTGTTTTTT.

This clonotype was observed a handful of times. The CDR3 sequence is CASSLDVAGSGNEQFF. The CDR3 DNA reads TGCGCCAGCAGCTTGGATGTGGCGGGGAGTGGGAATGAGCAGTTCTTC. The chain joins TRBV5-1 to TRBJ2-1, with TRBD2 as a possible D gene (6 bases). CDR1 SGHRS and CDR2 YFSETQ come from the germline V gene. The CDR3 is 16 residues long. V was pared by 0 bases and J by 7 bases, with 17 bases between. Drawing the rest from reference TRBV5-1 and TRBJ2-1, the complete variable domain is KAGVTQTPRYLIKTRGQQVTLSCSPISGHRSVSWYQQTPGQGLQFLFEYFSETQRNKGNFPGRFSGRQFSNSRSEMNVSTLELGDSALYLCASSLDVAGSGNEQFFGPGTRLTVL.

The chain uses TRBV2 and TRBJ2-1; 16 positions agree with TRBD2. Germline V lookup: CDR1 SNHLY, CDR2 FYNNEI. CDR3 length equals 16 residues. V shed 8 bases, J shed 4 bases, and the junction held 5 bases outside the gene matches. The CDR3 loop is CASGPGLAGGYNEQFF. The CDR3 DNA is TGTGCCAGCGGGCCGGGACTAGCGGGGGGGTACAATGAGCAGTTCTTC.

The genes are TRBV4-1 and TRBJ1-1, with D uncertain. The CDR3 totals 13 residues. Germline V gives CDR1 MGHRA, CDR2 YSYEKL. The V end was cut by 4 bases, the J end by 1 base, with 7 bases between. The CDR3 sequence: CASSRAENTEAFF. For the CDR3, the DNA is TGCGCCAGCAGCCGCGCAGAGAACACTGAAGCTTTCTTT.

This clonotype was found many times. CDR3 amino acids: CATSGGATTGELFF. CDR3 DNA sequence: TGTGCCACCAGTGGAGGCGCTACCACCGGGGAGCTGTTTTTT. This sequence joins TRBV24-1 and TRBJ2-2, with D uncertain. The V gene lost 5 bases and the J gene lost 4 bases, with 10 bases spanning the gap. The CDR3 spans 14 residues. Germline V gene data show CDR1 as KGHDR and CDR2 as SFDVKD.

This clonotype turned up a few times. J is TRBJ2-1 and V is TRBV20-1; D is possibly TRBD1 (6 bases). V lost 3 bases, J lost 4 bases, and 22 bases lay in between. The CDR3 totals 17 residues. The germline CDR1 and CDR2 sequences are DFQATT and SNEGSKA (reference sequence). CDR3 loop: CSARDRFRVGQYNEQFF. CDR3 sequence (DNA): TGCAGTGCTAGGGACCGTTTTAGGGTAGGACAGTACAATGAGCAGTTCTTC.

V usage is TRBV12-5 and J usage is TRBJ2-6, with a possible D match to TRBD1 (6 bases). The germline V gene encodes CDR1 LGHNT and CDR2 FRNRAP. This CDR3 is built from 21 residues. Trimming stripped 4 bases from V and 2 bases from J, with 27 bases between. This CDR3 is CASGWAWSRGISQPGANVLTF. The CDR3 region has the DNA TGTGCTAGTGGTTGGGCCTGGAGCAGGGGTATTAGTCAACCTGGGGCCAACGTCCTGACTTTC.

This chain joins TRBV7-9 and TRBJ1-2, with D maybe TRBD1 (6 bases). Germline CDR1 is SEHNR and CDR2 is FQNEAQ (reference sequence). The V and J ends lost 4 bases and 4 bases respectively, with 10 bases between them. The CDR3 totals 13 residues. The CDR3 bases are TGTGCCAGCAGCTCTGTCAGGGGCTATGGCTACACCTTC. This sequence encodes CASSSVRGYGYTF.

This clonotype was found a few times. The chain links TRBV20-1 to TRBJ2-7, with a tentative D call TRBD2 (5 bases). The CDR3 sequence is 13 residues long. The V end lost 3 bases, the J end lost 0 bases, and 9 bases lay between the germline ends. The germline V gene encodes CDR1 DFQATT and CDR2 SNEGSKA (reference sequence). The CDR3 reads CSARTGSSYEQYV. Written as DNA, the CDR3 is TGCAGTGCTAGGACGGGGAGCTCCTACGAGCAGTACGTC.

This clonotype turned up a few times. The V gene is TRBV7-9, the J gene TRBJ1-4; no reliable D call. The CDR3 is 15 amino acids. V was clipped by 5 bases and J by 5 bases, with 15 bases between them. The germline V gene has CDR1 SEHNR and CDR2 FQNEAQ (reference sequence). The CDR3 loop reads CASSPRVFTNEKLFF. DNA for the CDR3: TGTGCCAGCAGCCCCCGAGTCTTTACAAATGAAAAACTGTTTTTT.

CDR3 DNA: TGCGCCAGCAGCTCCAACTTAGCGGCCAACAATGAGCAGTTCTTC. Protein product: CASSSNLAANNEQFF. The chain is built from TRBV5-1 and TRBJ2-1; D is possibly TRBD2 (6 bases). Germline V gives CDR1 SGHRS, CDR2 YFSETQ. The CDR3 consists of 15 residues. Trimming left V 3 bases short and J 5 bases short, with 15 bases between.

The sample holds many counts of this clonotype. J is TRBJ2-2 and V is TRBV7-9; the D gene is possibly TRBD2 (5 bases). Trimming removed 3 bases from V and 3 bases from J, with 14 bases in between. Germline CDR1 and CDR2: SEHNR and FQNEAQ (reference sequence). The CDR3 covers 16 residues. CDR3 sequence: CASSLRGMEDTGELFF. CDR3 DNA sequence: TGTGCCAGCAGCTTGCGAGGGATGGAAGACACCGGGGAGCTGTTTTTT.

Many counts were recorded for this clonotype. The chain has TRBV5-1 and TRBJ2-4, with D possibly being TRBD1 (6 bases). This CDR3 has 13 amino acids. Germline assignment: CDR1 SGHRS and CDR2 YFSETQ. V was shortened by 4 bases and J by 7 bases, with 12 bases between the two germline ends. Here the CDR3 reads CASSNWQGNIQYF. CDR3 nucleotides: TGCGCCAGCAGCAATTGGCAGGGGAACATTCAGTACTTC. Filled out from reference TRBV5-1 and TRBJ2-4, the complete variable domain reads KAGVTQTPRYLIKTRGQQVTLSCSPISGHRSVSWYQQTPGQGLQFLFEYFSETQRNKGNFPGRFSGRQFSNSRSEMNVSTLELGDSALYLCASSNWQGNIQYFGAGTRLSVL.

This clonotype was counted between two and nine times. The chain links TRBV20-1 to TRBJ2-1, with 8 positions matching TRBD1. Germline V gene sequence: CDR1 DFQATT, CDR2 SNEGSKA (reference sequence). With V trimmed by 6 bases and J by 8 bases, 9 bases remained unmatched. The CDR3 spans 13 residues. In nucleotides, the CDR3 is TGCAGTGCCGAGGGACAGGTGGTCCATGAGCAGTTCTTC. Amino acids: CSAEGQVVHEQFF.

The chain combines TRBV12-3 or TRBV12-4 with TRBJ2-5, with D unresolved. Trimming removed 2 bases at V and 3 bases at J, with 4 bases between. The CDR3 has 12 amino acids. CDR3 loop: CASSLQEETQYF. The CDR3 DNA is TGTGCCAGCAGTTTACAGGAAGAGACCCAGTACTTC.

This clonotype was seen a few times. This CDR3 is CATSVSGELFF. In nucleotides, the CDR3 is TGTGCCACCAGCGTCTCAGGGGAGCTGTTTTTT. The gene calls are TRBV15 and TRBJ2-2, with D unresolved. The CDR3 spans 11 residues. Between the trimmed V and J ends, which lost 5 bases and 8 bases, there was a span of 6 bases. CDR1 LNHNV and CDR2 YYDKDF come from the germline V gene (reference sequence).

The genes are TRBV7-3 and TRBJ2-2; D is ambiguous. This CDR3 contains 15 residues. The V gene lost 2 bases and the J gene lost 2 bases, with 9 bases spanning the gap. Germline assignment: CDR1 SGHTA and CDR2 FQGTGA. The chain's CDR3 is CASSLGNPNTGELFF. The CDR3 DNA reads TGTGCCAGCAGCTTAGGGAATCCCAACACCGGGGAGCTGTTTTTT. Complete variable domain (other parts from reference TRBV7-3 and TRBJ2-2): GAGVSQTPSNKVTEKGKYVELRCDPISGHTALYWYRQSLGQGPEFLIYFQGTGAADDSGLPNDRFFAVRPEGSVSTLKIQRTERGDSAVYLCASSLGNPNTGELFFGEGSRLTVL.

The chain is built from TRBV5-1 and TRBJ2-2, with a possible D match to TRBD2 (6 bases). The CDR3 is 16 residues long. CDR1 is SGHRS, CDR2 YFSETQ, per germline. Trimming removed 0 bases from V and 1 base from J, with 10 bases in between. The CDR3: CASSLGGGVNTGELFF. CDR3 sequence (DNA): TGCGCCAGCAGCTTGGGCGGAGGGGTGAACACCGGGGAGCTGTTTTTT.

The chain recombines TRBV12-5 with TRBJ1-3; D unclear. The CDR3 is 14 residues long. V gave up 3 bases and J gave up 0 bases, with 6 bases separating them. Germline loops: CDR1 LGHNT, CDR2 FRNRAP. The DNA for the CDR3 is TGTGCTAGTGGTTTAAAGGCCTCTGGAAACACCATATATTTT. It translates to CASGLKASGNTIYF.

This clonotype was observed many times. This chain joins TRBV5-1 and TRBJ2-3; 7 positions agree with TRBD1. Germline V gives CDR1 SGHRS, CDR2 YFSETQ. This CDR3 is 14 amino acids long. J lost 2 bases, V lost 3 bases, and 3 bases had no gene match. The CDR3 region has the DNA TGCGCCAGCAGCTCAGGGACAGCCACAGATACGCAGTATTTT. It encodes CASSSGTATDTQYF.

This clonotype was recorded a few times. V gene TRBV5-1 combines with J gene TRBJ2-1, with TRBD2 matching 12 bases. This CDR3 spans 16 amino acids. Trimming cost V 0 bases and J 8 bases; bases outside gene matches: 6. Germline CDR1 is SGHRS and CDR2 is YFSETQ. CDR3 region: CASSLAASGGADEQFF. As DNA, the CDR3 is TGCGCCAGCAGCTTGGCCGCTAGCGGGGGGGCCGATGAGCAGTTCTTC.